Listed below are T cell receptor beta chains from one sample, sequenced in a study of shared T cell receptors in the human thymus. Only in-frame clones appear in the TCRdb table, and some are missing; sequencing was by immunoSEQ multiplex PCR. The sample lists hundreds of thousands of clones, over 75% occurring once. These data were also reused for a study on human thymus T cells.

The sequenced sample was thymocytes. Receptors were obtained from a boy under three years old with a congenital heart defect. CDR3s include the opening cysteine and the closing phenylalanine or tryptophan. The D gene is left open where the match is weak. Clone size is shown for a subset of rows, as once, few, many or a class of expanded clone.

cdr3_length d_call j_call clone_size v_call cdr3_aa cdr3_nt
17 TRBD1 TRBJ2-4 . TRBV7-2 CASSLVQGVLAKNIQYF TGTGCCAGCAGCTTAGTGCAGGGGGTCTTAGCCAAAAACATTCAGTACTTC
16 TRBD1 TRBJ2-7 . TRBV25-1 CASSEYAGTGSYEQYF TGTGCCAGCAGTGAATACGCCGGGACAGGGTCCTACGAGCAGTACTTC
16 TRBD2 TRBJ2-1 . TRBV11-1 CASSPRLAGSGGEQFF TGTGCCAGCAGCCCTAGACTAGCGGGATCGGGCGGTGAGCAGTTCTTC
15 . TRBJ1-5 few TRBV7-2 CASSARGGSNQPQHF TGTGCCAGCAGCGCCCGGGGAGGTAGCAATCAGCCCCAGCATTTT
15 . TRBJ1-5 . TRBV9 CASSVETGSGQPQHF TGTGCCAGCAGCGTAGAAACAGGGTCGGGTCAGCCCCAGCATTTT
13 . TRBJ2-7 . TRBV6-1 CASMDYFSYEQYF TGTGCCAGCATGGACTACTTCTCCTACGAGCAGTACTTC
19 TRBD1 TRBJ1-1 . TRBV6-4 CASSDSSLGTGQMNTEAFF TGTGCCAGCAGTGACTCGAGTCTGGGGACAGGACAAATGAACACTGAAGCTTTCTTT
16 . TRBJ1-1 once TRBV11-3 CASSPHIGGAGTEAFF TGTGCCAGCAGCCCCCACATAGGAGGGGCGGGCACTGAAGCTTTCTTT
15 TRBD2 TRBJ2-5 . TRBV14 CASGPGLAGVETQYF TGTGCCAGCGGACCGGGACTAGCGGGAGTCGAGACCCAGTACTTC
13 TRBD2 TRBJ2-5 . TRBV6-6 CASSWLAEETQYF TGTGCCAGCAGTTGGCTAGCGGAAGAGACCCAGTACTTC
15 TRBD1 TRBJ2-1 . TRBV7-6 CASSSPDRVYNEQFF TGTGCCAGCAGCTCCCCGGACAGGGTTTACAATGAGCAGTTCTTC
15 . TRBJ2-7 . TRBV10-3 CAIAFTGSEFYEQYF TGTGCCATCGCATTTACCGGGTCAGAATTCTACGAGCAGTACTTC
14 . TRBJ2-5 . TRBV5-4 CASSLVRGGETQYF TGTGCCAGCAGCTTGGTGCGGGGCGGGGAGACCCAGTACTTC
15 TRBD2 TRBJ2-7 few TRBV6-6 CASTSMGLAGDEQYF TGTGCCAGCACCTCAATGGGACTAGCGGGAGACGAGCAGTACTTC
13 TRBD2 TRBJ2-7 . TRBV27 CASTSGLAGEQYF TGTGCCAGCACTTCGGGACTAGCGGGGGAGCAGTACTTC
17 . TRBJ1-4 . TRBV2 CASSEGHGNWTNEKLFF TGTGCCAGCAGTGAAGGGCACGGGAATTGGACTAATGAAAAACTGTTTTTT
17 TRBD1 TRBJ2-1 once TRBV7-2 CASSLFPRDRGPYEQFF TGTGCCAGCAGCCTTTTCCCCCGGGACAGGGGGCCCTATGAGCAGTTCTTC
15 . TRBJ2-7 . TRBV5-1 CASSLAVGGPGEQYF TGCGCCAGCAGCTTGGCCGTTGGGGGCCCAGGCGAGCAGTACTTC
14 . TRBJ2-3 . TRBV7-3 CASSVRGGTDTQYF TGTGCCAGCAGCGTCAGGGGGGGCACAGATACGCAGTATTTT
16 . TRBJ2-3 . TRBV5-5 CASSPGGGRSTDTQYF TGTGCCAGCAGCCCGGGGGGCGGACGTAGCACAGATACGCAGTATTTT
16 . TRBJ2-7 . TRBV7-2 CASSSWGRSTVYEQYF TGTGCCAGCAGCTCGTGGGGGAGGAGCACCGTCTACGAGCAGTACTTC
16 TRBD2 TRBJ2-5 . TRBV10-3 CAISDIQREVFETQYF TGTGCCATCAGTGATATTCAGCGGGAGGTGTTCGAGACCCAGTACTTC
12 . TRBJ2-7 . TRBV5-1 CASSLWPGYPFF TGCGCCAGCAGCTTGTGGCCAGGGTACCCCTTTTTC
18 TRBD1 TRBJ2-1 . TRBV5-4 CASSWGQGTFSSYNEQFF TGTGCCAGCAGCTGGGGACAGGGCACCTTCAGCTCCTACAATGAGCAGTTCTTC
16 . TRBJ1-1 . TRBV12-5 CASGLVPHSLNTEAFF TGTGCTAGTGGTTTGGTACCACACAGCTTGAACACTGAAGCTTTCTTT
17 TRBD1 TRBJ2-1 . TRBV5-4 CASSPDRAPLSYNEQFF TGTGCCAGCAGCCCGGACAGGGCCCCCTTAAGCTACAATGAGCAGTTCTTC
14 . TRBJ2-7 . TRBV2 CASSGRNRTVEQYF TGTGCCAGCAGTGGTCGAAACAGGACGGTAGAGCAGTACTTC
13 . TRBJ1-5 . TRBV30 CAWSGGSNQPQHF TGTGCCTGGAGTGGAGGTAGCAATCAGCCCCAGCATTTT
16 . TRBJ1-4 . TRBV5-1 CASSSLTDSTNEKLFF TGCGCCAGCAGCTCCCTGACAGATTCAACTAATGAAAAACTGTTTTTT
14 . TRBJ1-3 . TRBV6-5 CASSDRSSGNTIYF TGTGCCAGTAGCGACAGGAGCTCTGGAAACACCATATATTTT
17 TRBD2 TRBJ2-7 . TRBV7-9 CASSPPRLAGVTYEQYF TGTGCCAGCAGCCCACCCCGCCTAGCGGGAGTGACCTACGAGCAGTACTTC
13 . TRBJ2-2 . TRBV29-1 CSVLPRDTGELFF TGCAGCGTCCTCCCGAGGGACACCGGGGAGCTGTTTTTT
18 TRBD2 TRBJ2-7 . TRBV15 CATSTPGGTTSGIDEQYF TGTGCCACCAGCACCCCGGGGGGCACCACTAGCGGGATCGACGAGCAGTACTTC
15 . TRBJ1-5 . TRBV15 CATSIAGNSNQPQHF TGTGCCACCAGCATAGCGGGTAATAGCAATCAGCCCCAGCATTTT
14 TRBD1 TRBJ1-1 . TRBV11-2 CASSSGQGGTEAFF TGTGCCAGCAGCTCGGGACAGGGGGGCACTGAAGCTTTCTTT
11 TRBD1 TRBJ1-5 . TRBV20-1 CSVGTDQPQHF TGCAGTGTCGGGACAGATCAGCCCCAGCATTTT
14 . TRBJ1-5 . TRBV28 CASSNRGRDQPQHF TGTGCCAGCAGTAATAGGGGGAGGGATCAGCCCCAGCATTTT
14 . TRBJ2-7 . TRBV25-1 CASSELGHSYEQYF TGTGCCAGCAGTGAATTGGGACACTCCTACGAGCAGTACTTC
14 . TRBJ2-3 . TRBV28 CASRGRGNPVTQYF TGTGCCAGCAGGGGGCGGGGAAATCCAGTTACGCAGTATTTT
16 TRBD2 TRBJ2-5 . TRBV10-3 CAISPTSGRSKETQYF TGTGCCATCAGTCCGACTAGCGGGAGGTCAAAAGAGACCCAGTACTTC
14 . TRBJ2-2 . TRBV6-4 CASSRQANTGELFF TGTGCCAGCAGTAGACAAGCGAACACCGGGGAGCTGTTTTTT
14 TRBD2 TRBJ2-7 . TRBV7-2 CASSLSGRVYEQYF TGTGCCAGCAGCTTATCGGGGAGGGTCTACGAGCAGTACTTC
16 TRBD2 TRBJ2-1 . TRBV11-3 CASSLGLAGSKSEQFF TGTGCCAGCAGCTTAGGCCTAGCGGGGAGCAAGAGTGAGCAGTTCTTC
14 . TRBJ1-5 . TRBV28 CASSMFQGNQPQHF TGTGCCAGCAGTATGTTCCAGGGAAATCAGCCCCAGCATTTT
17 . TRBJ2-7 once TRBV19 CASTTAASRGSIYEQYF TGTGCCAGTACCACGGCCGCCAGCCGGGGTAGTATTTACGAGCAGTACTTC
15 TRBD1 TRBJ1-2 . TRBV11-2 CASSLERQGAGGYTF TGTGCCAGCAGCTTAGAACGACAGGGGGCTGGCGGCTACACCTTC
15 . TRBJ1-2 . TRBV29-1 CSVEEGGRQTYGYTF TGCAGCGTTGAAGAGGGAGGGAGGCAGACCTATGGCTACACCTTC